Below, 7 T cell receptor beta chains from the same sample are listed, as sequenced in a study of OX40 agonist ivuxolimab in advanced cancers. Sequencing used immunoSEQ multiplex PCR; TCRdb keeps in-frame clones, though not all of them. The sample lists 37,000 or so clones, more than 85% occurring once. The sample was CD4+ or CD8+ T cells sorted from blood, taken in a trial of the OX40 agonist ivuxolimab. All receptors come from an adult with an advanced solid tumor such as melanoma, head and neck, liver or kidney cancer.

As DNA, the CDR3 is TGCGCCAGCAGCCAAGAGTACGGGGTGTATGGCACAGATACGCAGTATTTT. It codes for CASSQEYGVYGTDTQYF. The chain couples TRBV4-1 to TRBJ2-3; maybe TRBD2 (5 bases). The CDR3 covers 17 residues. With 0 bases removed from V and 1 base from J, the gap between germline ends came to 14 bases. CDR1 and CDR2 (germline): MGHRA, YSYEKL.

The V and J genes are TRBV5-5 and TRBJ2-5, with 7 bases lining up with TRBD2. Looked up from germline, CDR1 is SGHKS and CDR2 is YYEKEE (reference sequence). The CDR3 totals 15 residues. V trimming: 0 bases; J trimming: 2 bases; junction bases outside the gene matches: 4. The CDR3 region has the DNA TGTGCCAGCAGCTTGGAGGCGGGGGTTCAAGAGACCCAGTACTTC. This codes for CASSLEAGVQETQYF.

The V gene is TRBV4-1, the J gene TRBJ1-3; weak D call: TRBD1 (6 bases). The CDR3 is 15 residues long. Germline V gene sequence: CDR1 MGHRA, CDR2 YSYEKL. Trimming shortened V by 0 bases and J by 2 bases, and 8 bases separated the two germline ends. This chain's CDR3 is CASSQEGGPGNTIYF. Here the CDR3 DNA reads TGCGCCAGCAGCCAAGAGGGGGGGCCTGGAAACACCATATATTTT.

The rearrangement joins TRBV5-1 to TRBJ2-1, with D perhaps given as TRBD1 or TRBD2 (5 bases each). CDR1 SGHRS and CDR2 YFSETQ come from the germline V gene. Trimming took off 5 bases at V and 5 bases at J, with 14 bases between the two ends. This CDR3 contains 14 residues. CDR3 DNA sequence: TGCGCCAGCAGTTTTGGGGACGGCGACAATGAGCAGTTCTTC. Translated: CASSFGDGDNEQFF. Complete variable domain (other parts from reference TRBV5-1 and TRBJ2-1): KAGVTQTPRYLIKTRGQQVTLSCSPISGHRSVSWYQQTPGQGLQFLFEYFSETQRNKGNFPGRFSGRQFSNSRSEMNVSTLELGDSALYLCASSFGDGDNEQFFGPGTRLTVL.

The chain is built from TRBV29-1 and TRBJ2-3; 7 nucleotides align to TRBD1. CDR3 length equals 14 residues. Unmatched junction bases numbered 6, after V lost 2 bases and J lost 4 bases. CDR1 SQVTM and CDR2 ANQGSEA come from the germline V gene. The DNA for the CDR3 is TGCAGCGTTGAATACCAGGGGGACGCAGATACGCAGTATTTT. This codes for CSVEYQGDADTQYF.

The chain combines TRBV19 with TRBJ1-6; 8 bases agree with TRBD1. Germline V gives CDR1 LNHDA, CDR2 SQIVND (reference sequence). CDR3 length: 16 residues. Unmatched junction bases numbered 8, after V lost 3 bases and J lost 7 bases. The CDR3 loop reads CASSIEGAGGNSPLHF. The CDR3 coding sequence is TGTGCCAGTAGTATTGAAGGGGCAGGGGGCAATTCACCCCTCCACTTT.

This clone showed up just once. The J gene is TRBJ2-7, the V gene TRBV7-9; D gene uncertain. CDR3 length equals 13 residues. Germline V gives CDR1 SEHNR, CDR2 FQNEAQ (reference sequence). The germline V and J ends were trimmed by 1 base and 3 bases, with 7 bases remaining between them. The DNA for the CDR3 is TGTGCCAGCAGCTTAGAGGACCTCTACGAGCAGTACTTC. It translates to CASSLEDLYEQYF.